This T cell receptor beta chain comes out of a study of beta chain features in type 1 diabetes listed by TCRdb under 2018. Context from the whole study: Mean age, gender distribution, total cell number and subset yield did not differ between patients and healthy donors. In the study, TCRB repertoires of sorted circulating CD4+ T cell subsets from recently diagnosed type 1 diabetes patients were compared with those of matched healthy donors. Regulatory and stem cell-like memory subsets were obtained from only 8 patients and roughly 8 healthy donors, while naive and central memory subsets were obtained from all 30 or so donors. A total of approximately 110,000,000 sorted cells were examined across all samples, and a strong correlation was observed between cell number per subset and RNA yield.

What the research found in general, with its limitations: In all four CD4+ subsets, TCRB CDR3 length was moderately but significantly shorter in type 1 diabetes patients. PCR might favor shorter templates, but patient and control samples were amplified and corrected together, so any skew would affect both groups equally. Because small numbers of individuals were included in the HLA sub-analyses, any influence of HLA type on TCRB rearrangement was left unresolved. At VDJ recombination sites, patients with type 1 diabetes made fewer insertions and deleted more nucleotides, a pattern implying thymic rearrangement abnormalities. Naive, central memory and regulatory TCRB repertoires appeared more similar among patients than among healthy donors. Because cDNA rather than genomic DNA was sequenced, highly expressing activated cells could have been over-represented, although no difference in activation and CD3 levels was found between groups.

Each donor gave one peripheral blood draw, approximately 100 mL on average, collected into heparinised tubes. A BD FACSAria II was used to sort naive, central memory, regulatory and stem cell-like memory CD4+ T cells with a panel that included CD45RO, CCR7, CD25, CD127, CD95 and CD27. A purity above 95% was achieved for all sorted populations. PBMCs were isolated immediately by Lymphoprep density gradient centrifugation and stained directly without culture. So that batch effects would be minimized, each experiment stained and sorted samples in pairs, pairing one healthy donor with one patient. Taken from cysteine to phenylalanine, the CDR3 has 16 residues. Only the CDR3 region is kept as DNA, spanning 48 bases read in frame from base 1. V and J are trimmed by 3 bases and 2 bases, and the gene matches miss 2 bases of the junction. CDR1 is given as SGHAT and CDR2 as FQNNGV, both from the germline V gene.

This clone was counted between two and nine times. Its antigen is not yet known. Nothing much larger sits one base from this clone, and base qualities are not available. All of the isolated RNA was reverse transcribed with the High Capacity cDNA Reverse Transcription Kit, so expressed TCRB transcripts were sequenced. Deep immunoSEQ sequencing was performed on naive, central memory and regulatory T cell samples, with an average of roughly 3.6 million total reads per sample. Sorted cells were lysed in RLT buffer and RNA was extracted with DNase-treated RNeasy Micro or Mini kits, depending on cell number. Each cell subset was processed separately to prevent cross-contamination, with patient and healthy donor samples processed together. Using the immunoSEQ multiplex PCR, TCRB sequences were amplified from cDNA into 87-bp fragments spanning the CDR3 region. Sequencing of the amplicons was performed on the Illumina HiSeq platform. On the authors' methods: PCR bias was corrected computationally using synthetic template baselines, and reads within Hamming distance 2 were collapsed, with unmergeable singletons discarded. By aligning reads against IMGT, V, D and J genes, CDR3 length, and insertions or deletions at six rearrangement sites were assigned. Within each subset, clonotype counts were normalized to sorted cell number, after which true diversity and Gini coefficients were computed with the tcR R package. The overlap coefficient, calculated on TCRB nucleotide sequences, was used to measure repertoire sharing. In TCRdb, the immuneACCESS table is reduced to in-frame sequences with V and J assigned. These tables do not hold every clone; where another copy was compared, an unresolved V gene accounts for under half, and the others remain unexplained. The V and J calls and clone size are taken from that table; D and trimming were inferred from the DNA. The sample table shows around 340,000 clones, and around 9% are seen once. Less than 1.2% of the sample belongs to the ten largest clones.

The rearrangement combines TRBV11-2 with TRBJ2-3, with 13 bases matching TRBD2. The sequenced sample consisted of central memory CD4+ T cells from blood. This clonotype was sampled from a man aged 25-45 years with type 1 diabetes. In nucleotide form, the sequence is TGTGCCAGCAGCTTGACTAGCGGGGGGAACACAGATACGCAGTATTTT. It is translated as CASSLTSGGNTDTQYF.